The entry that follows covers one T cell receptor (beta chain) sequence. The record originates from a study of T cell changes during pregnancy in multiple sclerosis. Looked up from germline, CDR1 is LGHNA and CDR2 is YSLEER. Trimming stripped 0 bases from V and 1 base from J, with 12 bases between. CDR3 length equals 16 residues. Assay used: immunoSEQ multiplex PCR; TCRdb lists only in-frame clones, some missing. Of roughly 110,000 clones listed, 85% to 95% are singletons. The J gene is TRBJ2-5, the V gene TRBV4-3; D possibly corresponds to TRBD2 (7 bases). This clonotype was obtained from a female donor in good health, enrolled as a control in a pregnancy study. Source: peripheral blood, taken in the third trimester of pregnancy. The CDR3 nucleotides are TGCGCCAGCAGCCAAGAACGTCGGGGGGCCCAAGAGACCCAGTACTTC. Protein: CASSQERRGAQETQYF.